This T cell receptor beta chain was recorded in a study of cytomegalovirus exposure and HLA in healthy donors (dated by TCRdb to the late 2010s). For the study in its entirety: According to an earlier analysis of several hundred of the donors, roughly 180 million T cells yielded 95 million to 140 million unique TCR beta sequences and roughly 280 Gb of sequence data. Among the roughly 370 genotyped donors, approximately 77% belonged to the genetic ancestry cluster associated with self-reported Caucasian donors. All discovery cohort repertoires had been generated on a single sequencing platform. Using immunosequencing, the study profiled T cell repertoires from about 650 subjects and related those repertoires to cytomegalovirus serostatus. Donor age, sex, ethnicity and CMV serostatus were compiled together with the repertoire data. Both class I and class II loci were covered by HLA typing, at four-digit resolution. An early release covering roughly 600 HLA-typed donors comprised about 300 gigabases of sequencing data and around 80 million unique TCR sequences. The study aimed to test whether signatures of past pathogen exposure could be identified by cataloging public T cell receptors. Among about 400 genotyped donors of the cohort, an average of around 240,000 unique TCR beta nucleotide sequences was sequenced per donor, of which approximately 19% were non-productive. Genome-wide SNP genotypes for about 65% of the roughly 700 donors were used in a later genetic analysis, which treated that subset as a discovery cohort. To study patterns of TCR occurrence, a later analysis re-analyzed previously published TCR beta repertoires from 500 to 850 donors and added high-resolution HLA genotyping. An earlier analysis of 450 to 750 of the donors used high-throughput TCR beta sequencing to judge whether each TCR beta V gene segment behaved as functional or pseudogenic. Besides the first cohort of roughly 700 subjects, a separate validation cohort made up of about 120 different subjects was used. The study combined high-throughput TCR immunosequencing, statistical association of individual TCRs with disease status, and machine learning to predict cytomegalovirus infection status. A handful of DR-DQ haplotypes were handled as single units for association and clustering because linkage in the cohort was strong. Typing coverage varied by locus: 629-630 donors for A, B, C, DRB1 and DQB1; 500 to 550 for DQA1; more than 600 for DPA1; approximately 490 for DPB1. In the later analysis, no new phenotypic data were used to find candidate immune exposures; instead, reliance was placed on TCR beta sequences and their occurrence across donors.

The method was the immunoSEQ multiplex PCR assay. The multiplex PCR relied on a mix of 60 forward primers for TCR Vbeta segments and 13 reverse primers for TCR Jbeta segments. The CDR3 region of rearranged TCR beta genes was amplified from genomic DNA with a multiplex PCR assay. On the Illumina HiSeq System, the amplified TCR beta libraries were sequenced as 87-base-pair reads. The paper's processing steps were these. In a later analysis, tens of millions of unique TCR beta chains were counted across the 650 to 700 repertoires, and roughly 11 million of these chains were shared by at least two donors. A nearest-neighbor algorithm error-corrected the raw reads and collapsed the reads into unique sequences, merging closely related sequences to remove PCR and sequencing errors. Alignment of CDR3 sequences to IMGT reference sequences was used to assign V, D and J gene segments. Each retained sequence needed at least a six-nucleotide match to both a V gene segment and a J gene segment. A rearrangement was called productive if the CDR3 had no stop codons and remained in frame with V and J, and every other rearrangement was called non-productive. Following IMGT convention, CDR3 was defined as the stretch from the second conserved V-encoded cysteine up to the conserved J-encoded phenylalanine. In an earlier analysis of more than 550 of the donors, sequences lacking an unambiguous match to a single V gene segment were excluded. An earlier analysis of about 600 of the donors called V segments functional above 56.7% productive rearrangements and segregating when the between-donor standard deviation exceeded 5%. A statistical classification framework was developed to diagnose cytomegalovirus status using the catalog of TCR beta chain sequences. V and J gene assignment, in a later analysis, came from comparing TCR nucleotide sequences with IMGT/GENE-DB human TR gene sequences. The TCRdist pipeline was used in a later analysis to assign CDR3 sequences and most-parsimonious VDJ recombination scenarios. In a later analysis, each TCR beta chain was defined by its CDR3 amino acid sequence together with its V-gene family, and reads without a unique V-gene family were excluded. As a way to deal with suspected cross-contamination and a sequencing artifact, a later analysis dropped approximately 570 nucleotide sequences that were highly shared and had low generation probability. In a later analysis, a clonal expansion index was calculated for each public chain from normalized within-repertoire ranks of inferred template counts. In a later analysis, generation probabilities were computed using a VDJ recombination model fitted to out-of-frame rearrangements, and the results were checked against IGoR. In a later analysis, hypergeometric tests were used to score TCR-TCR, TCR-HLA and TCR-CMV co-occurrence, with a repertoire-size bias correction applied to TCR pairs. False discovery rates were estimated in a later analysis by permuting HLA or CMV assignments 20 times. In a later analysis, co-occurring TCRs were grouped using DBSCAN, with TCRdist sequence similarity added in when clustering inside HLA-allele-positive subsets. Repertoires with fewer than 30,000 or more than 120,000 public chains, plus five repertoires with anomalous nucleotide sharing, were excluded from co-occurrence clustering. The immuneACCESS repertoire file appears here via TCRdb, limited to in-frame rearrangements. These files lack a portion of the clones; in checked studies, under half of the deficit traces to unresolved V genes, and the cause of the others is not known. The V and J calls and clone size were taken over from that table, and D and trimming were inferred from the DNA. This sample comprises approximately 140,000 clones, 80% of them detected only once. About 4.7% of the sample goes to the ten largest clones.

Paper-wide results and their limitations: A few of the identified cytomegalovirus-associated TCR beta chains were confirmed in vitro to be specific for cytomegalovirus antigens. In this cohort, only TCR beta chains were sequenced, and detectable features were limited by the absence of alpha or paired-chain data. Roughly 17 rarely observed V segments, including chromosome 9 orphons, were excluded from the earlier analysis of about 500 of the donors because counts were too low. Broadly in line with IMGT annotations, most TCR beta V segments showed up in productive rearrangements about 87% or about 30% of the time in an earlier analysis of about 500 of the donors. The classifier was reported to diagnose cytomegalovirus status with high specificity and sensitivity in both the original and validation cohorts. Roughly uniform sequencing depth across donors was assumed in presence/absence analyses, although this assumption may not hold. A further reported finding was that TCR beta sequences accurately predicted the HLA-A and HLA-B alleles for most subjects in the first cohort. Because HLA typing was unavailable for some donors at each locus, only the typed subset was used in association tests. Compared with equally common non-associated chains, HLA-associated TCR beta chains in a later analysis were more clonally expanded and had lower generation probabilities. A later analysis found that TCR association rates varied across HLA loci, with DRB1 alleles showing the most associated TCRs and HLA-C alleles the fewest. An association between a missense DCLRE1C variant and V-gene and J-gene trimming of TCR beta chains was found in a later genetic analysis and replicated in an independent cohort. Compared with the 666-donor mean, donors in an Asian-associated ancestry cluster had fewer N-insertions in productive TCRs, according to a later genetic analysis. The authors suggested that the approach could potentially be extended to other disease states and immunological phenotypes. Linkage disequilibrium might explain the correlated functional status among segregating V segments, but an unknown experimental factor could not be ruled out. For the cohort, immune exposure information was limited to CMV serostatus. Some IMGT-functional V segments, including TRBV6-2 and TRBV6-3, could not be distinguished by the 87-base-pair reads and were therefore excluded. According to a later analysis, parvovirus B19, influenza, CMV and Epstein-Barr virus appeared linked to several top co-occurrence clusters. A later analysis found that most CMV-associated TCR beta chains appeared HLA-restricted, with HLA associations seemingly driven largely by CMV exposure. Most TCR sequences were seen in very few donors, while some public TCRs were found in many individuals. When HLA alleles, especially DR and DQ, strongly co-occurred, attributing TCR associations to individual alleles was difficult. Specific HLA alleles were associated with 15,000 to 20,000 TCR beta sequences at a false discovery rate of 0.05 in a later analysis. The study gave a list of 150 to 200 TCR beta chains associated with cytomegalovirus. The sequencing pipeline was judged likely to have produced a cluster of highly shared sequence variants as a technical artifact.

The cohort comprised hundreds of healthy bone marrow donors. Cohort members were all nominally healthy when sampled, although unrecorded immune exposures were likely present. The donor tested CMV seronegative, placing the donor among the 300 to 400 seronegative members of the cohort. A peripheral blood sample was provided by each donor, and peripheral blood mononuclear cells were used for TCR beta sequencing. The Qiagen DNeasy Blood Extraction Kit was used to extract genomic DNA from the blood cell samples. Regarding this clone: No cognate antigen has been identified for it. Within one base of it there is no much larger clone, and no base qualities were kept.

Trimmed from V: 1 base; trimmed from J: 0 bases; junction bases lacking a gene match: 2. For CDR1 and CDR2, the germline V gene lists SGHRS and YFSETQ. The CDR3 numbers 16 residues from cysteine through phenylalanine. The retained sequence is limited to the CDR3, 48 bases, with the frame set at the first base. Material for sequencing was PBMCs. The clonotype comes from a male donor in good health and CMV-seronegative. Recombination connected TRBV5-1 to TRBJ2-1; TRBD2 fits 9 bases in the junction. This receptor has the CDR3 CASSLPTSGSYNEQFF. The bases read TGCGCCAGCAGCTTGCCGACTAGCGGCTCCTACAATGAGCAGTTCTTC.